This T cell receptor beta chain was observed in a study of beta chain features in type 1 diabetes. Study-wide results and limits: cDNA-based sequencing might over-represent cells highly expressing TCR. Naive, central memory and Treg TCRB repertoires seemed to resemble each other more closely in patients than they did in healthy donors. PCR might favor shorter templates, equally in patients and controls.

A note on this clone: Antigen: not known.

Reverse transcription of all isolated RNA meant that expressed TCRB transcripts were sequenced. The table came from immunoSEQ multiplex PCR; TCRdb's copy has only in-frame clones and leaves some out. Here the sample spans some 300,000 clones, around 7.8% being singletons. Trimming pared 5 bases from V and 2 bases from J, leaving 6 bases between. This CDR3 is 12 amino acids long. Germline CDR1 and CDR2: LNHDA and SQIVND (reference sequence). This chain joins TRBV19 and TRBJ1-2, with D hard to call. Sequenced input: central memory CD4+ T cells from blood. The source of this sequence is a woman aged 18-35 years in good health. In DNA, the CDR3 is TGTGCCAGTAGTCGGTGGAACTATGGCTACACCTTC. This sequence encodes CASSRWNYGYTF.